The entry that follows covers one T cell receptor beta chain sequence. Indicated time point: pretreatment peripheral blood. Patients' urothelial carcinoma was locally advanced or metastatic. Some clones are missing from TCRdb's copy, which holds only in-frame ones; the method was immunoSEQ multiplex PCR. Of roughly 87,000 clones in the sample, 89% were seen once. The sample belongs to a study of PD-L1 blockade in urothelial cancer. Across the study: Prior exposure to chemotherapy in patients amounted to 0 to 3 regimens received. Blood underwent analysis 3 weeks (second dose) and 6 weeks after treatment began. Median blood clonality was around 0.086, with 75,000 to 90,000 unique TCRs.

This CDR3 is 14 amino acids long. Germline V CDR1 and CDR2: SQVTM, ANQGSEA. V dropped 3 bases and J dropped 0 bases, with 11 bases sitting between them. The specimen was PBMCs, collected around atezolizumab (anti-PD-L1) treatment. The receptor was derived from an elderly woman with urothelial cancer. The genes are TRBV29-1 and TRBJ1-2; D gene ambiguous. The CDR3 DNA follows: TGCAGCGTTGACCGGCCGGGGACTAACTATGGCTACACCTTC. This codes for CSVDRPGTNYGYTF.